The 2 T cell receptor beta chains given below trace back to one sample, sequenced in a study of human T cells and chemical hapten exposure. TCRdb reprocessed the 5' RACE reads with MiXCR, giving one entry per CDR3 protein. The sample contains around 100,000 distinct CDR3 sequences, roughly 19% of which appear only once. Unseparated into fractions, whole blood served as the source from which total RNA was extracted. The receptors stem from a human donor in good health.

The V gene is TRBV28, the J gene TRBJ1-2, with TRBD1 matching 10 bases. The CDR3 contains 16 residues. V lost 5 bases, J lost 4 bases, and 10 bases stayed unmatched. Per the germline V gene, CDR1 is MDHEN and CDR2 is SYDVKM. The CDR3 sequence is CASSEAGTGVSYGYTF. CDR3 nucleotides: TGTGCCAGCAGTGAGGCCGGGACAGGGGTGAGCTATGGCTACACCTTC.

As concerns this clonotype: The germline gene is not matched at one end of the junction; a read error may be the cause. CDR3: CASSVYTENTEASF. CDR3 nucleotides: TGTGCCAGCAGCGTATATACCGAGAACACTGAAGCTTCCTTT. The chain couples TRBV9 to TRBJ1-1; D is ambiguous. Germline V CDR1 and CDR2: SGDLS, YYNGEE. The length of the CDR3 is 14 residues.